The entry below gives a single T cell receptor beta chain sequence along with its context. No antigen is known for it. This specimen comes from a study of T cell responses to AZD1222 COVID-19 vaccine. Study results and caveats: Mapped onto spike, vaccine-associated CD4 TCRs spanned it and were dominant at 160-218 and 743-854.

Clones were sequenced by immunoSEQ multiplex PCR, and TCRdb holds only the in-frame ones, with some missing. The repertoire holds about 64,000 clones, 90% to 95% seen once, with over 5.5% in the top ten. The CDR3 covers 14 residues. Germline assignment: CDR1 SGHKS and CDR2 YYEKEE (reference sequence). With V trimmed by 1 base and J by 2 bases, 2 bases remained unmatched. Specimen: peripheral blood, collected 28 days after the second dose of the MenACWY control vaccine. The V and J genes are TRBV5-5 and TRBJ1-2, with 7 bases aligning to TRBD1. The TCR was taken from an adult who received the MenACWY meningococcal vaccine as a control. CDR3: CASSLLQGNYGYTF. The DNA for the CDR3 is TGTGCCAGCAGCTTGTTACAGGGGAACTATGGCTACACCTTC.